Below, one TCR beta chain is given with its context. The antigen is undetermined. This sample was included in a study of cytomegalovirus exposure and HLA in healthy donors. About the study: Most donors, around 81% of approximately 400 genotyped, fell in the Caucasian-associated ancestry cluster. Study-level findings and limits: With later analysis, a missense DCLRE1C variant became linked to TCR beta V- and J-gene trimming. Further analysis was carried out later, and it showed several of the most significant clusters appearing linked to common viral pathogens.

It was with 60 Vbeta and 13 Jbeta primers that the PCR ran. Here immunoSEQ multiplex PCR was the method, and the copy in TCRdb shows in-frame clones only, minus some. The sample gives some 190,000 clones, around 80% of which show up once; 1.3% to 1.5% is in the top ten. From germline, CDR1 is MNHEY and CDR2 SMNVEV (reference sequence). The CDR3 sequence is 16 residues long. V gave up 6 bases and J gave up 0 bases, with 17 bases separating them. The chain links TRBV27 to TRBJ1-1; unclear D gene. Material: PBMCs. The clonotype was recovered from a girl aged 5 to 17 in good health and CMV-seropositive. CDR3 loop: CASSQAGETVNTEAFF. The CDR3 DNA reads TGTGCCAGCAGCCAGGCCGGGGAAACGGTGAACACTGAAGCTTTCTTT.